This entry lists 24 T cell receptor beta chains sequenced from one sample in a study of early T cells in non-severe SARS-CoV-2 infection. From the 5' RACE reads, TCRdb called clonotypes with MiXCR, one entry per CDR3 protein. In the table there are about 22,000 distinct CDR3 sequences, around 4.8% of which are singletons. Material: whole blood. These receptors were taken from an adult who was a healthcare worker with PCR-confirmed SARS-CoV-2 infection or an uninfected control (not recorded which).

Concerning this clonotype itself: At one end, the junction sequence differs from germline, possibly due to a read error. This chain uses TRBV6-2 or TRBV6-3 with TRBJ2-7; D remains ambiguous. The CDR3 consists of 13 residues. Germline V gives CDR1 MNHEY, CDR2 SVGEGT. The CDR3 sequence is CPSSTSPVYEQYF. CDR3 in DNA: TGTCCCAGCAGTACATCACCCGTCTACGAGCAGTACTTC.

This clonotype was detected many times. The CDR3 sequence is CASSLYRGDTQYF. As DNA, the CDR3 is TGTGCCAGCAGCCTTTATCGGGGAGATACGCAGTATTTT. The chain joins TRBV14 to TRBJ2-3; maybe TRBD2 (5 bases). CDR1 SGHDN and CDR2 FVKESK come from the germline V gene. Trimming left V 4 bases short and J 5 bases short, with 10 bases between. The CDR3 is 13 amino acids.

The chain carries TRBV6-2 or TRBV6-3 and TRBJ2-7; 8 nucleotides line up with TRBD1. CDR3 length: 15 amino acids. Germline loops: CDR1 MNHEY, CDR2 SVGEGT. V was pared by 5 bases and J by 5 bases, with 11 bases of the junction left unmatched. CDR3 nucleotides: TGTGCCAGCAGTCTGCAGTGGACAGGGAACCACGAGCAGTACTTC. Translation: CASSLQWTGNHEQYF.

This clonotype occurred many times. CDR3 amino acids: CASFWGRGQVQPQHF. The DNA of the CDR3 is TGTGCCAGCTTCTGGGGAAGGGGGCAGGTTCAGCCCCAGCATTTT. The chain joins TRBV7-9 to TRBJ1-5, with 7 bases fitting TRBD1. The CDR3 loop spans 15 amino acids. Losses at the gene ends were 8 bases for V and 6 bases for J; bases not matched to a gene: 13. Looked up from germline, CDR1 is SEHNR and CDR2 is FQNEAQ (reference sequence). Using reference TRBV7-9 and TRBJ1-5 for the parts outside the CDR3, the full variable domain is DTGVSQNPRHKITKRGQNVTFRCDPISEHNRLYWYRQTLGQGPEFLTYFQNEAQLEKSRLLSDRFSAERPKGSFSTLEIQRTEQGDSAMYLCASFWGRGQVQPQHFGDGTRLSIL.

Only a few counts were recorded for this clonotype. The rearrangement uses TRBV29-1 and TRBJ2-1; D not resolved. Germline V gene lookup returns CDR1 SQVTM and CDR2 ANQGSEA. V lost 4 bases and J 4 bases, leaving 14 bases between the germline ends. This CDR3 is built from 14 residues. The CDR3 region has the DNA TGCAGCGTTGTTGTGGCCCTGACTTACAATGAGCAGTTCTTC. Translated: CSVVVALTYNEQFF.

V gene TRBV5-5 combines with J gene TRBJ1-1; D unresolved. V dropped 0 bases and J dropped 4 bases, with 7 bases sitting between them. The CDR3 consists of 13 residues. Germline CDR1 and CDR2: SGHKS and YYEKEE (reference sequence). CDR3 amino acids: CASSLGQFTEAFF. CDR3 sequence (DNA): TGTGCCAGCAGCTTGGGACAATTCACTGAAGCTTTCTTT.

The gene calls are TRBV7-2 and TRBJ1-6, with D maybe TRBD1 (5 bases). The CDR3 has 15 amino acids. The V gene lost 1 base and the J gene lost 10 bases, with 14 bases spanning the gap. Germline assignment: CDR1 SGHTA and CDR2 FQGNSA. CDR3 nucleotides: TGTGCCAGCAGCTTAGGGGCAGGGCTTGGATCACCCCTCCACTTT. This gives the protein CASSLGAGLGSPLHF. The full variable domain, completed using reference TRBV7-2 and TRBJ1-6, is GAGVSQSPSNKVTEKGKDVELRCDPISGHTALYWYRQSLGQGLEFLIYFQGNSAPDKSGLPSDRFSAERTGGSVSTLTIQRTQQEDSAVYLCASSLGAGLGSPLHFGNGTRLTVT.

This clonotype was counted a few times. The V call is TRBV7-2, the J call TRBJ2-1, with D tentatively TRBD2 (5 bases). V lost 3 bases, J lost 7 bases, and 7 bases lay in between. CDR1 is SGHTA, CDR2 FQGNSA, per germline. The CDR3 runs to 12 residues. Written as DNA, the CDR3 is TGTGCCAGCAGCTTCCCGGGGAATGAGCAGTTCTTC. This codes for CASSFPGNEQFF.

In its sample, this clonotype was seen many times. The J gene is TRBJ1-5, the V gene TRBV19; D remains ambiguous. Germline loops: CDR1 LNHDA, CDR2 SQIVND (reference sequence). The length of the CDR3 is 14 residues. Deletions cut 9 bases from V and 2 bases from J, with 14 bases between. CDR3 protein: CASDTSGRNQPQHF. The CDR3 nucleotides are TGTGCCAGCGACACCTCAGGACGCAATCAGCCCCAGCATTTT. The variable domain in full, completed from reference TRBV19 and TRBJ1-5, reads DGGITQSPKYLFRKEGQNVTLSCEQNLNHDAMYWYRQDPGQGLRLIYYSQIVNDFQKGDIAEGYSVSREKKESFPLTVTSAQKNPTAFYLCASDTSGRNQPQHFGDGTRLSIL.

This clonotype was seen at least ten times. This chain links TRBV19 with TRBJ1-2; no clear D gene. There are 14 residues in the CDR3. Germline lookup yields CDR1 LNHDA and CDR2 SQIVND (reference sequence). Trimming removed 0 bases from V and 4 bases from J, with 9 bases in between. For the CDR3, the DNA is TGTGCCAGTAGTATAGACGGCAGGATCTATGGCTACACCTTC. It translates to CASSIDGRIYGYTF.

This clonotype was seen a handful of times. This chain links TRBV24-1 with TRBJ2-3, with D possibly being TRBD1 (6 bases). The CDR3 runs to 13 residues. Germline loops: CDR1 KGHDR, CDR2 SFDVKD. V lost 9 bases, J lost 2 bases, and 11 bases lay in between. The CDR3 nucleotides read TGTGCCACCGAGGGGGACACCACAGATACGCAGTATTTT. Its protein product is CATEGDTTDTQYF.

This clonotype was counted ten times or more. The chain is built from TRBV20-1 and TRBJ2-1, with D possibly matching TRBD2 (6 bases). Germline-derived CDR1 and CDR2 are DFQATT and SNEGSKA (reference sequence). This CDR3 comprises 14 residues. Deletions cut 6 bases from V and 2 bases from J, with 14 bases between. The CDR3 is CSASGTFPYNEQFF. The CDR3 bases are TGCAGTGCATCCGGGACTTTCCCCTACAATGAGCAGTTCTTC.

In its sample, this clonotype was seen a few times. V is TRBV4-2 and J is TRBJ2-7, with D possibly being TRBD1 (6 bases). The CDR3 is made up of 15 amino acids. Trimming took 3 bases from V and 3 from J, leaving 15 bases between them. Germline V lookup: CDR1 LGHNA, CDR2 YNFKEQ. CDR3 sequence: CASSHSVEGGYEQYF. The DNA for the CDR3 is TGTGCCAGCAGCCACTCCGTAGAAGGGGGCTACGAGCAGTACTTC.

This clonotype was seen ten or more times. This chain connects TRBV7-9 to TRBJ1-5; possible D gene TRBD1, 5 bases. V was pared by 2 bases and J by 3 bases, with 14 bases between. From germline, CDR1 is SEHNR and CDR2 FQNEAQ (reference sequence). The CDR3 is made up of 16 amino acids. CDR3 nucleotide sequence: TGTGCCAGCAGCTTAACCCCAGGGACCCACAATCAGCCCCAGCATTTT. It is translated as CASSLTPGTHNQPQHF.

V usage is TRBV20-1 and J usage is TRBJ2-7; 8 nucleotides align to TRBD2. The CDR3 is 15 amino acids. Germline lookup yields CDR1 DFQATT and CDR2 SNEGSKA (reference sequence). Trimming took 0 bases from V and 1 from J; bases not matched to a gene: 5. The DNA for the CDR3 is TGCAGTGCTAGAGATCCCCGCGGGGGGTCCTACGAGCAGTACTTC. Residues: CSARDPRGGSYEQYF.

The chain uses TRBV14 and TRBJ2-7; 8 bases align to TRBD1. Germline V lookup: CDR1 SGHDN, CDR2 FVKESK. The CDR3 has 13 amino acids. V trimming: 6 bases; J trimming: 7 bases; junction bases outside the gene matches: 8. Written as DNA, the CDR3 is TGTGCCAGCAGACGACAGGGGATTAGGGAGCAGTACTTC. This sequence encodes CASRRQGIREQYF.

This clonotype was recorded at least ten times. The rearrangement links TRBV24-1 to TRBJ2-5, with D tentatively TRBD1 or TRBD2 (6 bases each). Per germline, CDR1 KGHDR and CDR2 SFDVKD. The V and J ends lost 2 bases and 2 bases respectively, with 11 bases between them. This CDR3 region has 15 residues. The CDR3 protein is CATSDSGGGQETQYF. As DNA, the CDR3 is TGTGCCACCAGTGATTCCGGAGGGGGACAAGAGACCCAGTACTTC.

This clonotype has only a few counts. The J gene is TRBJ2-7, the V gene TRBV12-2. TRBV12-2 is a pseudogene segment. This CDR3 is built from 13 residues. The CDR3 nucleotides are TGTGCAAGTCCCGTAGACAGCTCCTACGAGCAGTACTTC. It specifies CASPVDSSYEQYF.

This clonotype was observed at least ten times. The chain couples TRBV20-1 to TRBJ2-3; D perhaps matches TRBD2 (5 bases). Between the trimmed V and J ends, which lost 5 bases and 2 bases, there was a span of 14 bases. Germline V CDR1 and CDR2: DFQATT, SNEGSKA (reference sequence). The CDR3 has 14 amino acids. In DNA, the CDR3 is TGCAGTGCTGGCAGATCGGGGTACACAGATACGCAGTATTTT. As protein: CSAGRSGYTDTQYF.

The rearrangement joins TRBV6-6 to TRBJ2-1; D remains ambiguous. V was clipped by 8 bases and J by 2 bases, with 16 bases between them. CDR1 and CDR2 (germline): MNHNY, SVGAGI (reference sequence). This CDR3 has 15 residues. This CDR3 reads CASVRRLSTYNEQFF. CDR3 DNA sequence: TGTGCCAGCGTCAGGCGACTCTCAACCTACAATGAGCAGTTCTTC.

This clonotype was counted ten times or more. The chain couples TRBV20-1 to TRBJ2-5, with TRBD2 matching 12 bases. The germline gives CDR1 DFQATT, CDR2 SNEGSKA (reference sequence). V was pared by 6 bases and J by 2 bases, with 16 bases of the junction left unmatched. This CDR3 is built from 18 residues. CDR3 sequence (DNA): TGCAGTGCCCCAGCCCGGAGGTCTAGCGGGGGGGATCAAGAGACCCAGTACTTC. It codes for CSAPARRSSGGDQETQYF.

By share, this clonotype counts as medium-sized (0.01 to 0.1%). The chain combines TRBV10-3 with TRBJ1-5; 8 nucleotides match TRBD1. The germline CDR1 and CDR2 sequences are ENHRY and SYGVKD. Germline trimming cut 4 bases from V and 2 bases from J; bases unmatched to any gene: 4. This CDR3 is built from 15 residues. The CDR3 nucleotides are TGTGCCATCAGTGTTGACAGGGGCGGCAATCAGCCCCAGCATTTT. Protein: CAISVDRGGNQPQHF.

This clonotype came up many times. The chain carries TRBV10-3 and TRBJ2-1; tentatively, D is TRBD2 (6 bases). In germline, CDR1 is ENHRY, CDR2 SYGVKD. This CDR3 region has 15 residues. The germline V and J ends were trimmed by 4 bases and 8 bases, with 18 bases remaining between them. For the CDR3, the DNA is TGTGCCATCAGTGTAGTGGACTATGACGTCGATGAGCAGTTCTTC. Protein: CAISVVDYDVDEQFF.

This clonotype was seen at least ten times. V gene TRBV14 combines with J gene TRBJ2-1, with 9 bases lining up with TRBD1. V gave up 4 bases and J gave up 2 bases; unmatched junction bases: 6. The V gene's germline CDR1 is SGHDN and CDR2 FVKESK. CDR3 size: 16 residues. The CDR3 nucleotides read TGTGCCAGCAGCCGGCCACAGGGGGCAGCCTACAATGAGCAGTTCTTC. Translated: CASSRPQGAAYNEQFF.